Listed below are T cell receptor beta chains from one sample, sequenced in a study of blood T cell repertoires in COVID-19. This table comes from immunoSEQ multiplex PCR, and its TCRdb copy is limited to in-frame clones, with some not included. In the table there are under 350,000 clones, about four fifths of which are singletons. Specimen: peripheral blood. The receptor source for this set is a woman in her fifties or sixties who had recovered from COVID-19. Both conserved end residues are part of each CDR3. Rows may omit the clone size; those that give it use once, few, many or a size class.

abundance,j_gene,v_gene,CDR3aa
-,TRBJ1-1,TRBV9,CASSVGPGTENTEAFF
few,TRBJ1-5,TRBV10-3,CAITARDNQPQHF
once,TRBJ2-3,TRBV19,CASSKDYRTDTQYF
-,TRBJ1-3,TRBV30,CAWPGSGNTIYF
-,TRBJ2-7,TRBV6-2/TRBV6-3,CASTPGTSGGAYHKYSEQYF
-,TRBJ2-1,TRBV9,CASSVGAGASYNEQFF
few,TRBJ2-1,TRBV21-1,CASSKGGGASGLRNEQFF
-,TRBJ2-7,TRBV7-2,CATSLDGSSSYEQYF
-,TRBJ2-7,TRBV28,CASSQDRGKYEQYF
once,TRBJ1-2,TRBV27,CASRGGYGYTF
-,TRBJ2-7,TRBV7-6,CASSLAVGLAGVSYEQYF
-,TRBJ1-5,TRBV30,CAWDPGVYSNQPQHF
-,TRBJ2-2,TRBV27,CASSPPSLAGTGELFF
-,TRBJ2-5,TRBV15,CATSRQTGGETQYF
-,TRBJ1-2,TRBV29-1,CSVVRGLTHGYTF
-,TRBJ2-1,TRBV19,CASRPSGYNEQFF
-,TRBJ2-7,TRBV18,CATNTGSYEQYF
-,TRBJ2-7,TRBV5-3,CARSPLPTGTHSYEQYF